This TCR beta chain was captured by sequencing in a study of blood T cell repertoires in COVID-19. Overall study context: The United States, Italy and Spain were the sources of the acute and convalescent COVID-19 samples. Sources were T cells, B-cell-depleted T cells, or PBMCs; the material itself was cDNA or gDNA.

This CDR3 region has 13 residues. Germline V gene sequence: CDR1 SGHTA, CDR2 FQGTGA. Between the trimmed V and J ends, which lost 1 base and 1 base, there was a span of 4 bases. This clone was counted between two and nine times. The authors' processing: Estimation of nucleated cell counts relied on the amplification of reference gene primers. Assay: immunoSEQ multiplex PCR; the TCRdb copy retains only in-frame clones and omits some. V, J and clone size are taken as reported in that table, and D and trimming were inferred from the DNA itself. The repertoire holds tens of thousands of clones, with around four fifths as singletons.

Source material: peripheral blood. V usage is TRBV7-3 and J usage is TRBJ1-1; D is uncertain. This clonotype was obtained from a man between 65 and 85 years old with acute or convalescent COVID-19. The CDR3 here is CASSLRQNTEAFF. The CDR3 nucleotides are TGTGCCAGCAGCTTAAGACAGAACACTGAAGCTTTCTTT.